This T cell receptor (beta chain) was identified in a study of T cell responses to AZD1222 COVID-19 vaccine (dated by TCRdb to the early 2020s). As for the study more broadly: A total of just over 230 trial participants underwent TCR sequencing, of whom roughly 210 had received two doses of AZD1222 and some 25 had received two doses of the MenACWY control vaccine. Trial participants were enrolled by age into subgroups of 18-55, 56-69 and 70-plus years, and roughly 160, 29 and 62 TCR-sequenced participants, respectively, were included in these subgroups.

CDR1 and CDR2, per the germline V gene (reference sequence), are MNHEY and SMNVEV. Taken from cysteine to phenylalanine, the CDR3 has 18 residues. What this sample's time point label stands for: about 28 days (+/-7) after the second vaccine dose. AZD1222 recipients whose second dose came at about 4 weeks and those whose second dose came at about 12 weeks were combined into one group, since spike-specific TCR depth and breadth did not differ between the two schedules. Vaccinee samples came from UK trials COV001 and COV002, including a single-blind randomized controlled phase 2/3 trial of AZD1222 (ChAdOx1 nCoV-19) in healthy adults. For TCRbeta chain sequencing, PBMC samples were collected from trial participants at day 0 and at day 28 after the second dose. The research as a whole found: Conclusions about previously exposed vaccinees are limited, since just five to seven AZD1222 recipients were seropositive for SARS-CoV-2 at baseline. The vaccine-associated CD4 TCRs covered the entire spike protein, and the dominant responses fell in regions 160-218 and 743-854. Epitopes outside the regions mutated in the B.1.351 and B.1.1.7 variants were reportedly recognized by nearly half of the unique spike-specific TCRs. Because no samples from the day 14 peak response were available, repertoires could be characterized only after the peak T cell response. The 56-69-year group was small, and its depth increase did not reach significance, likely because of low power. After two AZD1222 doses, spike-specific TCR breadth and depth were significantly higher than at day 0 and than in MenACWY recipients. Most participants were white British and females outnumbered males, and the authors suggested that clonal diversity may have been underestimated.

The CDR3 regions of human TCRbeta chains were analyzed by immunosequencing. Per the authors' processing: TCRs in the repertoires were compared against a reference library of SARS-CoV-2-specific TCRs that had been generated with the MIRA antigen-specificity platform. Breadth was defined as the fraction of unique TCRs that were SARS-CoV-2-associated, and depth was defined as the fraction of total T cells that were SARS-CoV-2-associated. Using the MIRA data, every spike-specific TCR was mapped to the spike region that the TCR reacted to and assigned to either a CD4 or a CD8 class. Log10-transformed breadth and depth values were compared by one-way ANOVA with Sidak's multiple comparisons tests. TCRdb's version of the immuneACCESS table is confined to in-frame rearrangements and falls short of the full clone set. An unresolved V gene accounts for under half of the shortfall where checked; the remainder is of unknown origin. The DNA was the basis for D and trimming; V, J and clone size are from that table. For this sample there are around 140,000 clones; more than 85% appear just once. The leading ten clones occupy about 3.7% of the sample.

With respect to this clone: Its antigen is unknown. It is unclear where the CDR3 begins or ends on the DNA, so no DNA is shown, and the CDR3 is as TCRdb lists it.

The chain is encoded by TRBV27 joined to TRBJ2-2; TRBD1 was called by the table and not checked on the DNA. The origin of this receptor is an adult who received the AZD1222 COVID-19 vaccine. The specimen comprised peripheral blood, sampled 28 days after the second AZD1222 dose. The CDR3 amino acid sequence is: CASSTSTVSQTTPGELFF.